Listed below are T cell receptor beta chains from one sample, sequenced in a study of blood T cell repertoires in COVID-19. The repertoire was sequenced with immunoSEQ multiplex PCR; TCRdb's copy has only in-frame clones and lacks some. The sample shows 150,000 to 200,000 clones, 75% to 90% of them seen only once. The sample comprised PBMCs or T cells enriched from blood (not recorded which). The receptors derive from a woman younger than 35 who had recovered from COVID-19. Both conserved end residues are part of each CDR3. The D gene is left open where the match is weak. The size field is filled for only some rows; it gives once, few, many or a size class.

d_gene,abundance,v_gene,j_gene,CDR3nt,CDR3aa
TRBD1,-,TRBV5-8,TRBJ2-1,TGTGCCAGCAGCGCGGACAGGGCTGATGAGCAGTTCTTC,CASSADRADEQFF
-,-,TRBV11-2,TRBJ2-7,TGTGCCAGCAGCTTAGGCCCGGGAGTATACTTTCCGTACTTC,CASSLGPGVYFPYF
TRBD2,-,TRBV10-1,TRBJ2-5,TGCGCCAGCCTCCTAGCGGGAGTTTCAGAGACCCAGTACTTC,CASLLAGVSETQYF
TRBD1,-,TRBV6-5,TRBJ2-3,TGTGCCAGCAAGGGGGCGGCCCGGGCCGATACGCAGTATTTT,CASKGAARADTQYF
-,-,TRBV27,TRBJ2-3,TGTGCCAGCAGTTTATCGCGTAGAGCAGATACGCAGTATTTT,CASSLSRRADTQYF
-,-,TRBV5-1,TRBJ2-5,TGCGCCAGCAGCCTGGACGGCTACAGGGTAGCCCAGTACTTC,CASSLDGYRVAQYF
-,-,TRBV10-2,TRBJ1-6,TGCGCCAGCAGTGAAGGAACAGGGTGGAACTCACCCCTCCACTTT,CASSEGTGWNSPLHF
-,-,TRBV5-1,TRBJ1-6,TGCGCCAGCAGCTTGGACCCAGGGAATAATTCACCCCTCCACTTT,CASSLDPGNNSPLHF
-,-,TRBV6-5,TRBJ2-7,TGTGCCAGCAGCGTAGGGGTGGGGGGGCCCTACGAGCAGTACTTC,CASSVGVGGPYEQYF
-,-,TRBV6-2/TRBV6-3,TRBJ1-2,TGTGCCAGCAGTCGCTACGGGACACCGGGCTATGGCTACACCTTC,CASSRYGTPGYGYTF
-,once,TRBV29-1,TRBJ2-7,TGCAGCGTGGGGCCCAGGGCCCTCGGCGAGCAGTACTTC,CSVGPRALGEQYF
TRBD1,-,TRBV27,TRBJ2-5,TGTGCCAGCAGTTTTCGGACAGGGGTGTACCAAGAGACCCAGTACTTC,CASSFRTGVYQETQYF
-,-,TRBV7-9,TRBJ2-2,TGTGCCAGCAGCTTATCTACTAGTAGGGTTCTCCGGGAGCTGTTTTTT,CASSLSTSRVLRELFF